The clone carrying this T cell receptor (beta chain) was seen ten or more times. V lost 2 bases and J 0 bases, leaving 13 bases between the germline ends. The CDR3 length is 16 residues. CDR1 is SGHTA and CDR2 is FQGNSA in the germline V gene. On the basis of clinical symptoms, serum thyroxine and TRAb, thyroid ultrasound and orbital computed tomography, diagnoses were made. The sample is drawn from a study of T cells in Graves' hyperthyroidism and ophthalmopathy. Template material for amplifying TCR beta CDR3 regions consisted of RNA transcripts. HTBI primers drove first-round RT-PCR of the TCR CDR3. A single record per CDR3 protein comes from TCRdb applying MiXCR to the multiplex PCR reads. The table lists under 300,000 distinct CDR3 sequences, 12% to 15% of them singletons.

The source is a woman aged 45-60 years with Graves' hyperthyroidism that later progressed to Graves' ophthalmopathy. The sample consisted of blood. The rearrangement uses TRBV7-2 and TRBJ1-1; unclear D gene. The CDR3 here is CASSLTLTLMNTEAFF. In nucleotides, the CDR3 is TGTGCCAGCAGCTTAACCCTTACACTGATGAACACTGAAGCTTTCTTT.